This TCR beta chain derives from a study of blood T cell repertoires in COVID-19. Turning to the study itself: From T cells, B-cell-depleted T cells, or PBMCs came the material, which was cDNA or gDNA.

This table comes from immunoSEQ multiplex PCR, and its TCRdb copy is limited to in-frame clones, with some not included. Found here are some 140,000 clones, 85% to 90% of them singletons; the top ten hold around 2.1%. V shed 3 bases, J shed 0 bases, and the junction held 16 bases outside the gene matches. Per the germline V gene, CDR1 is LNHDA and CDR2 is SQIVND (reference sequence). The CDR3 spans 20 residues. The receptor comes from a man between 65 and 85 years old with active COVID-19. The rearrangement uses TRBV19 and TRBJ2-4, with 8 nucleotides matching TRBD2. The material sequenced was peripheral blood. The CDR3 here is CASSMEAAGGRKAAKNIQYF. CDR3 nucleotides: TGTGCCAGTAGTATGGAGGCTGCGGGAGGAAGAAAGGCAGCCAAAAACATTCAGTACTTC.